These 15 T cell receptor beta chains were all obtained from the same sample, sequenced in a study of T cell repertoires in cytomegalovirus infection (dated by TCRdb to the late 2010s). Sequencing instrument: Illumina HiSeq 1500. Using fastp at Q25 and MiXCR, TCRdb reprocessed the public reads and kept productive beta chains. Rows are combined by CDR3 protein, so each entry shows the most common genes and DNA. Recorded for this sample are approximately 140,000 distinct CDR3 sequences; 20% to 30% of them occurred a single time. In total, the top ten clones hold approximately 35% of the sample. Their cognate antigens are unknown. The specimen sequenced was PBMCs, sequenced either directly or after in vitro stimulation (not recorded which). The receptors originated from a human donor in good health (CMV status not recorded). Some clones in this sample may be carry-over from other donors' samples.

This chain connects TRBV6-2 or TRBV6-3 to TRBJ2-2; 10 bases match TRBD1. The junction had 6 bases not matched to a gene; V was cut back by 2 bases and J by 6 bases. This CDR3 has 16 residues. Germline V lookup: CDR1 MNHEY, CDR2 SVGEGT. This CDR3 reads CASSYPGQGIPGELFF. The CDR3 coding sequence is TGTGCCAGCAGTTACCCGGGACAGGGGATCCCCGGGGAGCTGTTTTTT.

The chain employs TRBV29-1 and TRBJ1-3; the D is unclear. V lost 6 bases to trimming and J lost 2 bases, with 11 bases between them. The germline gives CDR1 SQVTM, CDR2 ANQGSEA. This CDR3 spans 13 amino acids. CDR3 in DNA: TGCAGCGTGTCGGGTGTCACTGGAAACACCATATATTTT. This translates into CSVSGVTGNTIYF.

This chain joins TRBV7-9 and TRBJ2-1; no clear D. CDR3 size: 13 residues. Germline CDR1 and CDR2: SEHNR and FQNEAQ (reference sequence). Trimming shortened V by 5 bases and J by 5 bases, and 10 bases separated the two germline ends. This CDR3 reads CASSPDTDNEQFF. Here the CDR3 DNA reads TGTGCCAGCAGCCCAGACACCGACAATGAGCAGTTCTTC.

This chain connects TRBV6-1 to TRBJ2-1; the D is unclear. CDR1 and CDR2 (germline): MNHNS, SASEGT. Trimming shortened V by 5 bases and J by 5 bases, and 16 bases separated the two germline ends. This CDR3 is 15 amino acids long. The CDR3 coding sequence is TGTGCCAGCAGTCGCGGACGGCCCCAGCACAATGAGCAGTTCTTC. Residues: CASSRGRPQHNEQFF.

The sample holds a few counts of this clonotype. The V and J genes are TRBV7-2 and TRBJ2-3, with 7 bases matching TRBD1. The J segment lost 0 bases and the V segment lost 5 bases, leaving 11 bases of the junction unmatched. The CDR3 is 17 residues long. In germline, CDR1 is SGHTA, CDR2 FQGNSA. CDR3 in DNA: TGTGCCAGCAGCCCACCAACCGGGACAGTCAGCACAGATACGCAGTATTTT. Its translation is CASSPPTGTVSTDTQYF.

The chain combines TRBV7-6 with TRBJ2-1; a possible D gene is TRBD2 (6 bases). Trimming stripped 9 bases from V and 6 bases from J, with 18 bases between. The CDR3 has 14 residues. Per germline, CDR1 SGHVS and CDR2 FNYEAQ. CDR3 nucleotide sequence: TGTGCCAGTACCTTAGATCGGGGGAGCAATGAGCAGTTCTTC. Amino acid sequence: CASTLDRGSNEQFF.

The gene calls are TRBV20-1 and TRBJ2-7; 10 nucleotides line up with TRBD1. Trimming cost V 2 bases and J 2 bases; bases outside gene matches: 3. CDR1 and CDR2 from the germline V gene are DFQATT and SNEGSKA (reference sequence). The CDR3 sequence is 14 residues long. The CDR3 nucleotides read TGCAGTGCTAGATGGGACAGGGGAACCTACGAGCAGTACTTC. As protein: CSARWDRGTYEQYF.

This clonotype was seen only a few times. CDR3 sequence: CASSIFSGQGTEAFF. The DNA for the CDR3 is TGTGCCAGTAGTATCTTTAGTGGACAGGGCACTGAAGCTTTCTTT. The chain couples TRBV19 to TRBJ1-1, with 8 bases aligning to TRBD1. The CDR3 runs 15 residues. After removal of 3 bases from V and 4 bases from J, the junction contained 7 bases not matched to a gene. Germline values: CDR1 LNHDA, CDR2 SQIVND (reference sequence).

Ten or more counts support this clonotype. The chain couples TRBV12-3 or TRBV12-4 to TRBJ2-3; D remains unclear. This CDR3 has 16 residues. V lost 5 bases and J lost 1, with 16 bases in between. CDR3 in DNA: TGTGCCAGCAGTCACCCGAGCGTGAGCGGCACAGATACGCAGTATTTT. Its translation: CASSHPSVSGTDTQYF.

The CDR3: CASIGLAGVDEQFF. DNA for the CDR3: TGTGCCAGCATCGGACTAGCGGGAGTAGATGAGCAGTTCTTC. The gene calls are TRBV2 and TRBJ2-1; 13 bases are shared with TRBD2. The germline V gene encodes CDR1 SNHLY and CDR2 FYNNEI. The CDR3 length is 14 residues. The V and J ends lost 7 bases and 8 bases, in that order; junction bases with no gene match: 5.

CDR3 amino acids: CASSYGARAQEQFF. In nucleotides, the CDR3 is TGTGCCAGCAGTTACGGGGCCCGGGCCCAGGAGCAGTTCTTC. The chain employs TRBV6-2 or TRBV6-3 and TRBJ2-1, with a weak D call TRBD1 (5 bases). CDR3 length: 14 residues. Germline V gene data show CDR1 as MNHEY and CDR2 as SVGEGT. Trimming stripped 2 bases from V and 10 bases from J, with 15 bases between.

This chain joins TRBV7-6 and TRBJ2-2; 8 nucleotides match TRBD2. There are 16 residues in the CDR3. With V trimmed by 1 base and J by 7 bases, 8 bases remained unmatched. The germline gives CDR1 SGHVS, CDR2 FNYEAQ. The CDR3 protein is CASSLERTSWGGELFF. The CDR3 bases are TGTGCCAGCAGCTTAGAGCGGACTAGCTGGGGCGGGGAGCTGTTTTTT.

The chain combines TRBV6-2 or TRBV6-3 with TRBJ2-2, with no clear D. Germline CDR1 is MNHEY and CDR2 is SVGEGT. The CDR3 runs 14 residues. The ends were cut back, 2 bases at V and 4 bases at J, with 8 bases in the middle. The CDR3 is CASSYMLATGELFF. DNA of the CDR3: TGTGCCAGCAGTTACATGTTGGCCACCGGGGAGCTGTTTTTT.

This clonotype was seen a few times. The CDR3 nucleotides read TGTGCCAGCAGTACTGGAGCCTACGAGCAGTACTTC. As protein: CASSTGAYEQYF. The chain couples TRBV6-2 or TRBV6-3 to TRBJ2-7, with D unresolved. This CDR3 comprises 12 residues. Trimming removed 5 bases from V and 2 bases from J, with 7 bases in between. Germline CDR1 reads MNHEY; CDR2 reads SVGEGT.

A few counts support this clonotype. V is TRBV6-6 and J is TRBJ2-7, with D possibly being TRBD1 or TRBD2 (6 bases each). CDR1 MNHNY and CDR2 SVGAGI come from the germline V gene (reference sequence). The CDR3 totals 15 residues. Trimming cost V 7 bases and J 3 bases, with 19 bases left between them. The CDR3 nucleotides are TGTGCCAGCACCTCGGGGGCCAGGAACTACTACGAGCAGTACGTC. It encodes CASTSGARNYYEQYV.